The 6 T cell receptor beta chains presented below share a single source sample, sequenced in a study of blood T cell repertoires in COVID-19. The data were produced by immunoSEQ multiplex PCR, yet TCRdb's version contains in-frame clones alone and is incomplete. The sample has about 280,000 clones; 85% are singletons. Sample: PBMCs or T cells enriched from blood (not recorded which). These receptors came from a woman between 50 and 59 years old who had recovered from COVID-19.

The chain carries TRBV4-2 and TRBJ2-1, with 9 bases identical to TRBD2. V shed 4 bases and J 8 bases; nucleotides not matched to a gene: 12. This CDR3 is built from 16 residues. Germline assignment: CDR1 LGHNA and CDR2 YNFKEQ. This CDR3 reads CASSPAGLASRHEQFF. CDR3 DNA: TGTGCCAGCAGCCCGGCGGGACTAGCATCTAGGCATGAGCAGTTCTTC.

This chain links TRBV11-2 with TRBJ1-2, with 7 bases matching TRBD1. Germline CDR1 and CDR2: SGHAT and FQNNGV. The CDR3 is 18 residues long. Trimming took 2 bases from V and 6 from J; bases not matched to a gene: 18. The CDR3: CASSLKGAGAAGWDGYTF. The DNA of the CDR3 is TGTGCCAGCAGCTTAAAGGGGGCAGGGGCGGCAGGATGGGATGGCTACACCTTC.

The CDR3 loop is CASSFSLEQYF. In DNA, the CDR3 is TGTGCCAGCAGTTTCTCCCTCGAGCAGTACTTC. The gene calls are TRBV12-3 or TRBV12-4 and TRBJ2-7; no reliable D call. Trimming left V 3 bases short and J 6 bases short, with 6 bases between. The CDR3 extends over 11 amino acids.

The chain links TRBV27 to TRBJ1-1, with no clear D. This CDR3 has 13 amino acids. CDR1 is MNHEY, CDR2 SMNVEV, per germline (reference sequence). The V gene lost 3 bases and the J gene lost 1 base, with 6 bases spanning the gap. The CDR3 DNA follows: TGTGCCAGCAGTTTCCTGAGGAACACTGAAGCTTTCTTT. Protein product: CASSFLRNTEAFF.

This CDR3 reads CASSSRTSGRFVADTQYF. The CDR3 DNA reads TGTGCCAGCAGCTCTCGGACTAGCGGGAGGTTCGTAGCAGATACGCAGTATTTT. The gene calls are TRBV11-2 and TRBJ2-3, with 14 nucleotides matching TRBD2. The germline CDR1 and CDR2 sequences are SGHAT and FQNNGV. The trim removed 4 bases at V and 4 bases at J, leaving 10 bases unmatched. This CDR3 is 18 amino acids long. Variable domain in full (rest from reference TRBV11-2 and TRBJ2-3): EAGVAQSPRYKIIEKRQSVAFWCNPISGHATLYWYQQILGQGPKLLIQFQNNGVVDDSQLPKDRFSAERLKGVDSTLKIQPAKLEDSAVYLCASSSRTSGRFVADTQYFGPGTRLTVL.

V and J are TRBV28 and TRBJ2-3; weak D call: TRBD1 (5 bases). This CDR3 spans 14 amino acids. The germline V gene encodes CDR1 MDHEN and CDR2 SYDVKM. The ends were cut back, 6 bases at V and 2 bases at J, with 12 bases in the middle. In DNA, the CDR3 is TGTGCCAGCAGACGTCGACAGACCACAGATACGCAGTATTTT. Protein product: CASRRRQTTDTQYF.